This T cell receptor (beta chain) was captured in a study of monozygotic twins with inflammatory bowel disease. Study-wide findings and caveats: IBD patients showed reduced TCRbeta diversity (inverse Simpson) versus healthy co-twins. Versus healthy twins, IBD patients showed fewer clonotypes shared with others, especially with disease activity. Among patients, repertoires may have gained variability from differing immunosuppressive treatments.

The quantity of total RNA per TCR library was around 3.5 ug. After re-calling the 5' RACE reads, TCRdb lists one entry per CDR3 protein, DNA absent. The sample totals approximately 120,000 distinct CDR3 sequences. Comments on this clonotype: Its matching antigen is unknown.

Sample: blood. The receptor was isolated from a human donor with ulcerative colitis or Crohn's disease, or a healthy co-twin of an affected twin (not recorded which).

The CDR3 loop is CASSPKGNNEQFF. The V and J genes are TRBV13 and TRBJ2-1. The germline CDR1 and CDR2 sequences are PRHDT and FYEKMQ (reference sequence). The CDR3 length is 13 residues.